Listed below are T cell receptor beta chains from one sample, sequenced in a study of a mutant IDH1 vaccine in newly diagnosed glioma. The table came from immunoSEQ multiplex PCR; TCRdb's copy has only in-frame clones and leaves some out. The sample includes around 100,000 clones, about 80% of them seen just once. The starting material was PBMCs, obtained from a glioma patient treated with radiotherapy, temozolomide or both. These receptors were collected from a man aged 35-49 years with glioma. Some clones in this sample may be carry-over from other donors' samples. Both conserved end residues are part of each CDR3. Fields, in order: CDR3 length, V gene, J gene, D gene, clone size, CDR3 DNA, CDR3 protein. D genes are given only for firm matches. Clone sizes are given selectively: once, few, many, or a class where the clone is expanded.

14	TRBV30	TRBJ2-3	TRBD1	once	TGTGCCTGGAGGGACAGGGCCTCCACAGATACGCAGTATTTT	CAWRDRASTDTQYF
19	TRBV4-2	TRBJ2-2	TRBD2	-	TGTGCCAGCAGCCAAAGGTCCCCCACCAGCGGGGCTGACACCGGGGAGCTGTTTTTT	CASSQRSPTSGADTGELFF
16	TRBV30	TRBJ2-1	TRBD2	-	TGTGCCTGCCACCCCGGGACTAGCGGGGGGATGGATGAGCAGTTCTTC	CACHPGTSGGMDEQFF
14	TRBV5-4	TRBJ1-6	-	-	TGTGCCAGCAGCACCGGGACACCAAATTCACCCCTCCACTTT	CASSTGTPNSPLHF
14	TRBV7-9	TRBJ1-4	-	few	TGTGCCAGCACCTACCGGACGGACAATGAAAAACTGTTTTTT	CASTYRTDNEKLFF
13	TRBV2	TRBJ2-3	-	-	TGTGCCACCAAAGACGGGACCACAGATACGCAGTATTTT	CATKDGTTDTQYF
13	TRBV13	TRBJ2-2	-	-	TGTGCCAGCAGCTTTAGGAACACCGGGGAGCTGTTTTTT	CASSFRNTGELFF
17	TRBV6-7	TRBJ1-5	TRBD1	-	TGTGCCAGCAGTCCCCGGGACAGAGAAAATAGCAATCAGCCCCAGCATTTT	CASSPRDRENSNQPQHF
11	TRBV25-1	TRBJ2-1	-	-	TGTGCCAGCAGTGGCGGCAATGAGCAGTTCTTC	CASSGGNEQFF
13	TRBV7-9	TRBJ2-3	-	few	TGTGCCAGCAGCTTGGATGCGGCAGATACGCAGTATTTT	CASSLDAADTQYF
13	TRBV4-2	TRBJ1-6	-	-	TGTGCCAGCAGCCAAGACCGAGATTCACCCCTCCACTTT	CASSQDRDSPLHF
14	TRBV18	TRBJ1-1	-	-	TGTGCCAGCTCACCAGAAGGACGGGGGGCTGAAGCTTTCTTT	CASSPEGRGAEAFF
15	TRBV6-5	TRBJ2-2	-	-	TGTGCCAGCAGTTACTCGAAATTTGGCACCGGGGAGCTGTTTTTT	CASSYSKFGTGELFF
16	TRBV4-1	TRBJ1-6	TRBD1	many	TGCGCCAGCAGCCAAGGGGGGGACAGGGCGAATTCACCCCTCCACTTT	CASSQGGDRANSPLHF
15	TRBV7-5	TRBJ2-7	-	-	TGTGTCAGAAGCTACCGGGGGACAGACTCCTACGAGCAGTACTTC	CVRSYRGTDSYEQYF
15	TRBV7-2	TRBJ1-2	TRBD1	-	TGTGCCAGCAGCTTAGCCACTACAGGGGTAAGCGGCTACACCTTC	CASSLATTGVSGYTF
13	TRBV15	TRBJ2-5	-	medium-sized	TGTGCCACCAGCAGAGTGGGGGGAGAGACCCAGTACTTC	CATSRVGGETQYF
16	TRBV5-1	TRBJ2-5	-	-	TGCGCCAGCAGCTTGGTCACCGGTCCCCGGCAGGAGACCCAGTACTTC	CASSLVTGPRQETQYF
15	TRBV18	TRBJ2-7	-	-	TGTGCCAGCTCACCGGTAAGGGCGCCCTCCTACGAGCAGTACTTC	CASSPVRAPSYEQYF
15	TRBV27	TRBJ2-4	-	-	TGTGCCAGCAGTCCCCTCGGGGGCGCCAAAAACATTCAGTACTTC	CASSPLGGAKNIQYF
17	TRBV13	TRBJ2-7	-	few	TGTGCCAGCAGCTTAGCTGTCGGCCAGATAAGCTCCTACGAGCAGTACTTC	CASSLAVGQISSYEQYF
15	TRBV9	TRBJ2-3	-	-	TGTGCCAGCAGCGTAGCGGGGGTGGACACAGATACGCAGTATTTT	CASSVAGVDTDTQYF
14	TRBV5-1	TRBJ2-5	-	-	TGCGCCAGCAGCTTACGCCGGGGGATAGAGACCCAGTACTTC	CASSLRRGIETQYF
14	TRBV4-1	TRBJ1-2	-	once	TGCGCCAGCAGCCATGAGGGGATCGGCTATGGCTACACCTTC	CASSHEGIGYGYTF
17	TRBV7-9	TRBJ2-7	-	-	TGTGCCAGCAGCCCCACCGTTGAAGACTGGGGTCGGGTCGAGCAGTACTTC	CASSPTVEDWGRVEQYF
14	TRBV2	TRBJ2-3	TRBD2	-	TGTGCCAGCCTTGGGGGGGGGAACACAGATACGCAGTATTTT	CASLGGGNTDTQYF
16	TRBV18	TRBJ2-7	TRBD1	-	TGTGCCAGCTCCCAACCCAAGGGGACAGGATACTACGAGCAGTACTTC	CASSQPKGTGYYEQYF
18	TRBV4-1	TRBJ2-1	TRBD2	-	TGCGCCAGCAGCCAAGATCTAGGGGCTAGCGGGGCACACAATGAGCAGTTCTTC	CASSQDLGASGAHNEQFF
17	TRBV23-1	TRBJ2-4	-	-	TGCGCCAGCAGTCAATACCATACGTCCCTAGCCAAAAACATTCAGTACTTC	CASSQYHTSLAKNIQYF
13	TRBV5-4	TRBJ1-2	-	-	TGTGCCAGCAGCGGGACCAACCCCGATGGCTACACCTTC	CASSGTNPDGYTF
14	TRBV6-6	TRBJ1-1	-	-	TGTGCCAGCAGCCAGGGAAGAATGAACACTGAAGCTTTCTTT	CASSQGRMNTEAFF
15	TRBV13	TRBJ2-3	-	-	TGTGCCAGCAGCCCCAGCGAACATAGCACAGATACGCAGTATTTT	CASSPSEHSTDTQYF
13	TRBV2	TRBJ2-1	-	-	TGTGCCAGCACGGCGTTGACCTACAATGAGCAGTTCTTC	CASTALTYNEQFF
14	TRBV4-1	TRBJ1-1	-	-	TGCGCCAGCAGCCAAGAGAGGAAGTACACTGAAGCTTTCTTT	CASSQERKYTEAFF
15	TRBV6-1	TRBJ1-2	-	-	TGTGCCAGCAGTGAAGGGGCAGCGATTAACTATGGCTACACCTTC	CASSEGAAINYGYTF
15	TRBV19	TRBJ2-5	-	-	TGTGCCAGTAGTATCGGGAACGGGGTGCGGGAGACCCAGTACTTC	CASSIGNGVRETQYF
15	TRBV7-8	TRBJ2-7	TRBD1	-	TGTGCCAGCAGCCCCGCCGGGACAGGGGGCTACGAGCAGTACTTC	CASSPAGTGGYEQYF
12	TRBV10-3	TRBJ1-1	-	-	TGTGCCATCAGTGAAACAGGGCGGCAGGCTTTCTTT	CAISETGRQAFF
17	TRBV19	TRBJ1-5	TRBD1	few	TGTGCCAGTAGTATGAGGACAGGGTTAAATAGCAATCAGCCCCAGCATTTT	CASSMRTGLNSNQPQHF
13	TRBV6-6	TRBJ1-4	-	-	TGTGCCAGCAGTAGGGGGAGGGGTGAAAAACTGTTTTTT	CASSRGRGEKLFF
14	TRBV4-1	TRBJ1-6	-	-	TGCGCCAGCAGCCCCACAGGGTCCAATTCACCCCTCCACTTT	CASSPTGSNSPLHF
13	TRBV6-5	TRBJ2-7	-	-	TGTGCCAGCAGTACGGGTTCGCTCTACGAGCAGTACTTC	CASSTGSLYEQYF
16	TRBV5-1	TRBJ2-2	TRBD2	-	TGCGCCAGCAGGCCTCCTAGCGGTTCGAACACCGGGGAGCTGTTTTTT	CASRPPSGSNTGELFF
13	TRBV7-9	TRBJ1-2	TRBD1	-	TGTGCCAGCCTTGGACAGGGGAAGTATGGCTACACCTTC	CASLGQGKYGYTF
16	TRBV5-6	TRBJ2-5	-	-	TGTGCCAGCAGCTTACCCCGCCAGGGCGGTAAAGAGACCCAGTACTTC	CASSLPRQGGKETQYF
16	TRBV10-1	TRBJ2-1	TRBD2	-	TGCGCCAGCAGCGCCATAGCGGGGGGCCCTGCGGATGAGCAGTTCTTC	CASSAIAGGPADEQFF
13	TRBV5-1	TRBJ2-1	-	-	TGCGCCAGCAGCTTACTGGAATACAATGAGCAGTTCTTC	CASSLLEYNEQFF
13	TRBV6-5	TRBJ2-2	TRBD2	-	TGTGCCAGCACAACCGGGGGGACCGGGGAGCTGTTTTTT	CASTTGGTGELFF
16	TRBV2	TRBJ2-7	-	-	TGTGCCAGCAGTGAAGCGCTTCAGGGTCTCCGCTACGAGCAGTACTTC	CASSEALQGLRYEQYF
14	TRBV9	TRBJ1-4	-	-	TGTGCCAGCAGCGTTGACAGCGTTAATGAAAAACTGTTTTTT	CASSVDSVNEKLFF
16	TRBV19	TRBJ1-1	TRBD1	-	TGTGCCAGTAGTGCAGGGACAGGGTACGGGGCCACTGAAGCTTTCTTT	CASSAGTGYGATEAFF
16	TRBV6-5	TRBJ1-1	-	-	TGTGCCAGCAGTTATAAATCAGGGGTAGCGAGCACTGAAGCTTTCTTT	CASSYKSGVASTEAFF
13	TRBV7-2	TRBJ2-7	TRBD2	-	TGTGCCAGCGGTCGGGGGGTGATCTACGAGCAGTACTTC	CASGRGVIYEQYF
11	TRBV2	TRBJ1-1	-	-	TGTGCCACTGGACAGAACACTGAAGCTTTCTTT	CATGQNTEAFF
17	TRBV4-1	TRBJ1-2	-	-	TGCGCCAGCAGCCAATACGAAACTGGGGGGCGAGGAGTTGGCTACACCTTC	CASSQYETGGRGVGYTF
13	TRBV2	TRBJ2-7	TRBD2	-	TGTGCCTCCCGGGGGTGGGGAGGGGCCGAGCAGTACTTC	CASRGWGGAEQYF